This paragraph reports one T cell receptor beta chain. No antigen is known for it. Base-call qualities are not available, and no considerably larger clone is one nucleotide away. The donors were healthy, HIV-negative adults who had no recently reported acute infections or vaccinations. Every donor was a Caucasian adult residing in Nashville, Tennessee, USA. CD4+ T cells were enriched through magnetic negative selection, after which naive cells were positively selected on CD45RA and the remaining negative fraction served as the memory subset. After blood collection by leukapheresis, PBMCs were isolated using Ficoll-Histopaque density gradient centrifugation and then cryopreserved in the vapor phase of liquid nitrogen. Purity and quantity of every magnetically sorted T cell population were checked by analytical flow cytometry. From each sorted fraction, genomic DNA was isolated and quantified by UV absorbance on a Nanodrop 2000c.

Using the deep immunoSEQ assay, multiplex PCR amplified TCR CDR3 regions from genomic DNA. For each cell subset, the extracted genomic DNA was distributed evenly across all wells of several immunoSEQ 96-well plates, and each plate served as one replicate. For sorted subsets, roughly 190 ng of genomic DNA, equivalent to around 31,000 T cell genomes, went into each replicate PCR. Purified libraries were quantified with a Qubit 3.0 fluorometer, sized on a Bioanalyzer 2100, and re-quantified with the KAPA Library Quantification kit. A separate single-read 150-cycle Illumina NextSeq 550 flow cell was used to sequence each immunoSEQ 96-well plate. From the authors' description of their analysis: The immunoSEQ output contained only junctional sequences without quality scores, so filtering could not match that applied to full-length reads. Sequences were annotated with PyIR, a Python wrapper for IgBLAST v1.9, using IMGT germline references to assign V/J genes and CDR3. Reads were filtered out if the reads had weak V/J assignments (E-value above 1e-6), no CDR3, stop codons, out-of-frame junctions, or ambiguous translated residues. V3J clonotypes were defined as sequences sharing the same inferred V gene, J gene, and CDR3 amino acid sequence. To compute the percentage overlap between repertoires, the number of shared unique clonotypes was divided by the size of the smaller repertoire. Three approaches were used to assess repertoire richness: RTK rarefaction, the Chao1 estimator, and Recon v2.1 estimates of unobserved clonotypes. Generation probabilities were computed with OLGA for all TCRbeta clonotypes obtained by the gDNA method from a handful of donors. TCRdb limited this immuneACCESS table to in-frame rearrangements with V and J called. A share of clones is missing; checked studies link under half to unresolved V genes, and the rest is unexplained. The V and J calls and clone size are taken from that table; D and trimming were inferred from the DNA. This sample comprises approximately 1.5 million clones, approximately 98.5% of them detected only once. The ten largest clones take up 0.36% of the sample.

The data derive from a study of shared clonotypes between healthy human individuals (dated by TCRdb to about 2020). General notes on the study: A couple of women and three men aged 18 to 49 years were included in the cohort. Per donor, leukapheresis produced somewhere between about 0.8 and 9.5 billion PBMCs. Libraries were prepared and TCR repertoires were sequenced by different laboratories using diverse techniques, in order to increase sequencing depth and limit assay-specific biases. For each donor, CD4 naive and CD4 memory were each run on three plates, CD8 naive on two plates, and CD8 memory on one plate. The study deeply sequenced blood TCR repertoires of roughly five healthy adults to estimate repertoire size and the extent of clonotype sharing between individuals. Overall study outcomes, separate from this receptor: Clonotypes shared by all four sorted-subset donors showed higher generation probabilities than non-shared clonotypes. Sampling was limited to blood, and TCR repertoires in tissue likely differ from TCR repertoires in blood. Sharing across a few donors was observed for approximately 5% of naive CD4, over 3% of naive CD8, 2% to 2.5% of memory CD4, and about 0.4% of memory CD8 clonotypes. Pairwise subsampling led to the expectation that sequencing depth would affect the degree of clonotype sharing among donors. The genetic and exposure-history diversity represented was limited by the small number of donors. Naive subsets generally had larger estimated clonotype richness than memory subsets. Rarefaction of sorted-subset datasets indicated incomplete sequencing despite the large sequencing depth.

Germline trimming: 3 bases from V, 4 bases from J; junction bases outside gene matches: 3. The germline V gene specifies KGHSH as CDR1 and LQKENI as CDR2. Counted from cysteine to phenylalanine, this CDR3 has 16 amino acids. Only the CDR3 part of the read is kept: 48 bases, read in frame from the first base. The specimen was naive CD4+ T cells sorted from blood. This specimen's cell subset or site label, interpreted: CD45RA+ positively selected. The chain is encoded by TRBV18 joined to TRBJ2-1, and TRBD2 matches 13 of the central bases. The receptor was derived from a man in his thirties or forties in good health. CDR3 protein: CASSPGLAGTYNEQFF. The nucleotides read TGTGCCAGCTCACCGGGACTAGCGGGGACGTACAATGAGCAGTTCTTC.